Presented here are 28 T cell receptor beta chains from one specimen sequenced in a study of blood T cell repertoires in COVID-19. Generated by immunoSEQ multiplex PCR, the TCRdb table keeps only in-frame clones and is missing some. The sample holds approximately 68,000 clones, 70% to 85% seen once. The sequenced sample was peripheral blood. These receptors were taken from a woman aged 45-65 years with acute or convalescent COVID-19.

This clone appeared a single time. This rearrangement joins TRBV30 to TRBJ2-5, with D possibly TRBD2 on 6 matching bases. V was clipped by 0 bases and J by 4 bases, with 18 bases between them. Germline V gene lookup returns CDR1 GTSNPN and CDR2 SVGIG (reference sequence). CDR3 length: 16 residues. CDR3 sequence reads: CAWSVGGTRSAETQYF. The CDR3, as DNA: TGTGCCTGGAGTGTAGGAGGGACCCGATCTGCAGAGACCCAGTACTTC.

The chain's CDR3 is CASSPWDKNTEAFF. The CDR3, as DNA: TGTGCCAGCAGCCCCTGGGACAAGAACACTGAAGCTTTCTTT. The chain has TRBV9 and TRBJ1-1, with TRBD1 as a possible D gene (6 bases). Germline loops: CDR1 SGDLS, CDR2 YYNGEE. V was cut by 4 bases and J by 1 base, with 11 bases left in between. The CDR3 loop spans 14 amino acids.

The rearrangement joins TRBV27 to TRBJ1-6; 8 nucleotides match TRBD1. V was pared by 6 bases and J by 10 bases, with 11 bases of the junction left unmatched. Germline CDR1 MNHEY, CDR2 SMNVEV (reference sequence). The CDR3 length is 15 residues. The CDR3, as DNA: TGTGCCAGCAGATTAACCTGGACAGGGTCATCACCCCTCCACTTT. It encodes CASRLTWTGSSPLHF.

In its sample, this clone was seen a few times. The J gene is TRBJ2-7, the V gene TRBV5-1; a possible D gene is TRBD1 (5 bases). Trimming took off 2 bases at V and 6 bases at J, with 12 bases between the two ends. The CDR3 is made up of 13 amino acids. CDR1 and CDR2 from the germline V gene are SGHRS and YFSETQ. The CDR3 nucleotides are TGCGCCAGCAGCTTTTCAGGGATCCTCGAGCAGTACTTC. As protein: CASSFSGILEQYF.

The gene calls are TRBV19 and TRBJ2-7; possibly TRBD2 for D (6 bases). Germline values: CDR1 LNHDA, CDR2 SQIVND (reference sequence). Trimming shortened V by 4 bases and J by 4 bases, and 14 bases separated the two germline ends. CDR3 length: 14 residues. CDR3 protein: CASSRRDGGYEQYF. As DNA, the CDR3 is TGTGCCAGTAGTAGACGGGACGGGGGTTACGAGCAGTACTTC.

The J gene is TRBJ1-5, the V gene TRBV20-1; 10 bases fit TRBD1. V shed 3 bases and J 3 bases; nucleotides not matched to a gene: 8. The V gene's germline CDR1 is DFQATT and CDR2 SNEGSKA (reference sequence). This CDR3 is built from 16 residues. The CDR3 loop reads CSASTTGTGANQPQHF. CDR3 nucleotides: TGCAGTGCTAGTACTACCGGGACAGGGGCCAATCAGCCCCAGCATTTT.

The rearrangement links TRBV30 to TRBJ1-3; a weak D match, TRBD1 (6 bases). Germline V lookup: CDR1 GTSNPN, CDR2 SVGIG (reference sequence). The CDR3 runs 13 residues. Between the trimmed V and J ends, which lost 3 bases and 1 base, there was a span of 7 bases. The CDR3 spells CAWSRGSGNTIYF. Here the CDR3 DNA reads TGTGCCTGGAGCAGGGGTTCTGGAAACACCATATATTTT.

CDR3 sequence reads: CASSTRQGSDEKLFF. In DNA form, the CDR3 reads TGTGCCAGCAGCACACGACAGGGCTCGGATGAAAAACTGTTTTTT. The rearrangement links TRBV4-2 to TRBJ1-4, with TRBD1 matching 7 bases. The CDR3 loop spans 15 amino acids. Germline V gene data show CDR1 as LGHNA and CDR2 as YNFKEQ. V shed 5 bases and J 6 bases; nucleotides not matched to a gene: 9.

This chain connects TRBV7-7 to TRBJ2-1, with 11 bases lining up with TRBD2. Germline V CDR1 and CDR2: SSHAT, FNYEAQ (reference sequence). The CDR3 is 14 residues long. V lost 4 bases and J lost 7; bases outside the gene matches: 3. This CDR3 reads CASSSGLADNEQFF. The CDR3 DNA sequence: TGTGCCAGCAGCTCGGGACTAGCGGATAATGAGCAGTTCTTC.

The V call is TRBV9, the J call TRBJ2-4; 10 bases fit TRBD1. The CDR3 contains 15 residues. In germline, CDR1 is SGDLS, CDR2 YYNGEE. The ends lost 0 bases at V and 5 bases at J; junction bases unmatched: 2. Here the CDR3 reads CASSVDGTGENIQYF. The DNA of the CDR3 is TGTGCCAGCAGCGTAGATGGGACAGGGGAAAACATTCAGTACTTC.

This chain uses TRBV28 with TRBJ1-5; 7 nucleotides line up with TRBD1. The J segment lost 4 bases and the V segment lost 2 bases, leaving 17 bases of the junction unmatched. This CDR3 has 19 amino acids. Per the germline V gene, CDR1 is MDHEN and CDR2 is SYDVKM. The CDR3 here is CASSLSGSSLRGRNQPQHF. The CDR3, as DNA: TGTGCCAGCAGTTTAAGCGGGAGCAGTTTAAGGGGGCGAAATCAGCCCCAGCATTTT.

This clone was found a few times. V is TRBV12-3 or TRBV12-4 and J is TRBJ1-6; D is perhaps TRBD1 (6 bases). This CDR3 contains 12 residues. V was clipped by 7 bases and J by 10 bases, with 11 bases between them. The CDR3 DNA reads as TGTGCCAGCAAACAGGGACGATCACCCCTCCACTTT. Amino acid sequence: CASKQGRSPLHF.

CDR3 nucleotides: TGTGCCAGCAGATCAGCGGGAGGGGATTCCTACAATGAGCAGTTCTTC. Protein: CASRSAGGDSYNEQFF. The chain carries TRBV28 and TRBJ2-1, with TRBD2 identical over 10 bases. This CDR3 has 16 residues. From germline, CDR1 is MDHEN and CDR2 SYDVKM. With 6 bases clipped from V and 1 base from J, the junction kept 6 bases outside the gene matches.

This chain links TRBV6-5 with TRBJ2-1, with a tentative D call TRBD1 (6 bases). CDR1 MNHEY and CDR2 SVGAGI come from the germline V gene. The CDR3 spans 15 residues. The V gene lost 7 bases and the J gene lost 5 bases, with 18 bases spanning the gap. The CDR3 nucleotides read TGTGCCAGCACCTGGGATAGACAGGTTCACAATGAGCAGTTCTTC. The encoded protein is CASTWDRQVHNEQFF.

The chain joins TRBV5-1 to TRBJ1-1; D ambiguous. CDR1 SGHRS and CDR2 YFSETQ come from the germline V gene. The CDR3 totals 14 residues. The V end lost 0 bases, the J end lost 1 base, and 7 bases lay between the germline ends. CDR3 sequence (DNA): TGCGCCAGCAGCTTGGAGAGCCAGAACACTGAAGCTTTCTTT. Its translation: CASSLESQNTEAFF. The full variable domain, its missing parts supplied by reference TRBV5-1 and TRBJ1-1, is KAGVTQTPRYLIKTRGQQVTLSCSPISGHRSVSWYQQTPGQGLQFLFEYFSETQRNKGNFPGRFSGRQFSNSRSEMNVSTLELGDSALYLCASSLESQNTEAFFGQGTRLTVV.

V is TRBV6-6 and J is TRBJ2-1, with D possibly being TRBD2 (6 bases). Per germline, CDR1 MNHNY and CDR2 SVGAGI (reference sequence). The CDR3 has 12 residues. V was shortened by 2 bases and J by 10 bases, with 9 bases between the two germline ends. CDR3 sequence: CASSYVEGEQFF. The CDR3 region has the DNA TGTGCCAGCAGTTACGTGGAGGGAGAGCAGTTCTTC.

The chain has TRBV10-1 and TRBJ2-3; D is undetermined. Germline V gene lookup returns CDR1 WNHNN and CDR2 SYGVQD (reference sequence). The V gene lost 2 bases and the J gene lost 3 bases, with 6 bases spanning the gap. This CDR3 region has 13 residues. CDR3 sequence (DNA): TGCGCCAGCAGTGAGCCAGATACAGATACGCAGTATTTT. Protein: CASSEPDTDTQYF.

The chain has TRBV4-2 and TRBJ2-3, with a tentative D call TRBD2 (5 bases). V lost 2 bases to trimming and J lost 0 bases, with 12 bases between them. CDR1 and CDR2 (germline): LGHNA, YNFKEQ. The length of the CDR3 is 16 residues. CDR3 DNA sequence: TGTGCCAGCAGCCAACGCGGGCCAGCTAGCACAGATACGCAGTATTTT. Protein sequence: CASSQRGPASTDTQYF.

This clone was observed a handful of times. This chain links TRBV27 with TRBJ2-1, with 13 bases fitting TRBD2. The J segment lost 10 bases and the V segment lost 5 bases, leaving 8 bases of the junction unmatched. This CDR3 spans 15 amino acids. The germline V gene encodes CDR1 MNHEY and CDR2 SMNVEV (reference sequence). The CDR3 DNA reads TGTGCCAGCAGTAGAGGGACTAGCGGGGCTGGAGAGCAGTTCTTC. It is translated as CASSRGTSGAGEQFF.

The chain joins TRBV18 to TRBJ1-2; D might be TRBD1 (5 bases). V was trimmed by 6 bases and J by 4 bases, leaving 18 bases between them. Germline CDR1 and CDR2: KGHSH and LQKENI. The CDR3 loop spans 15 amino acids. CDR3 DNA sequence: TGTGCCAGCTCGCTACAGGCCGCCAAATCCTATGGCTACACCTTC. Its protein is CASSLQAAKSYGYTF.

The rearrangement uses TRBV19 and TRBJ1-1; TRBD1 might be the D (6 bases). The CDR3 totals 15 residues. CDR1 is LNHDA, CDR2 SQIVND, per germline (reference sequence). With 7 bases removed from V and 1 base from J, the gap between germline ends came to 16 bases. The CDR3 reads CASTFSGTSNTEAFF. The CDR3 nucleotides read TGTGCCAGTACTTTTTCCGGGACATCGAACACTGAAGCTTTCTTT.

The genes are TRBV2 and TRBJ1-3, with unresolved D. The length of the CDR3 is 12 residues. Trimming removed 7 bases at V and 0 bases at J, with 4 bases between. From germline, CDR1 is SNHLY and CDR2 FYNNEI. The CDR3 region has the DNA TGTGCCAGCATCAGCTCTGGAAACACCATATATTTT. The encoded protein is CASISSGNTIYF.

V gene TRBV19 combines with J gene TRBJ2-2, with 7 bases aligning to TRBD1. After removal of 2 bases from V and 4 bases from J, the junction contained 7 bases not matched to a gene. The germline CDR1 and CDR2 sequences are LNHDA and SQIVND (reference sequence). This CDR3 is built from 16 residues. CDR3 residues: CASSISRTGVTGELFF. The CDR3 DNA follows: TGTGCCAGTAGTATATCACGGACAGGTGTCACCGGGGAGCTGTTTTTT.

This chain links TRBV11-1 with TRBJ1-4; 7 positions match TRBD1. The CDR3 has 14 amino acids. Trimming removed 4 bases from V and 5 bases from J; junction bases left unmatched: 4. The germline V gene has CDR1 SGHAT and CDR2 FQDESV (reference sequence). The DNA of the CDR3 is TGTGCCAGCAGCTCGGGACAGACCAATGAAAAACTGTTTTTT. Protein: CASSSGQTNEKLFF. The entire variable domain, with the rest obtained from reference TRBV11-1 and TRBJ1-4, is as follows: EAEVAQSPRYKITEKSQAVAFWCDPISGHATLYWYRQILGQGPELLVQFQDESVVDDSQLPKDRFSAERLKGVDSTLKIQPAELGDSAMYLCASSSGQTNEKLFFGSGTQLSVL.

Written as DNA, the CDR3 is TGTGCCAGCCTCCCACTGGTGACAGCGTCTGATCAGCCCCAGCATTTT. This encodes CASLPLVTASDQPQHF. V gene TRBV21-1 combines with J gene TRBJ1-5; whether TRBD1, the table's D call, matches the DNA was not checked. TRBV21-1 is marked as a pseudogene. There are 16 residues in the CDR3.

The rearrangement links TRBV3-1 (or the pseudogene TRBV3-2) to TRBJ2-5; no definite D call. This CDR3 is built from 13 residues. The ends were cut back, 3 bases at V and 4 bases at J, with 9 bases in the middle. Germline CDR1 is LGHDT and CDR2 is YNNKEL (reference sequence). The CDR3 sequence is CASSHGRLETQYF. The CDR3 DNA sequence: TGTGCCAGCAGCCACGGCAGGTTAGAGACCCAGTACTTC.

This chain connects TRBV2 to TRBJ1-3; D may be TRBD1 (6 bases). CDR3 length equals 15 residues. V lost 5 bases, J lost 2 bases, and 13 bases lay in between. The V gene's germline CDR1 is SNHLY and CDR2 FYNNEI. For the CDR3, the DNA is TGTGCCAGCAGTCCCAGGCAGGGGACTGGAAACACCATATATTTT. Residues: CASSPRQGTGNTIYF.

The J gene is TRBJ1-4, the V gene TRBV6-5; D is perhaps TRBD1 (5 bases). Germline CDR1 MNHEY, CDR2 SVGAGI. Trimming pared 6 bases from V and 0 bases from J, leaving 11 bases between. This CDR3 region has 15 residues. The CDR3 nucleotides read TGTGCCAGCAGCGCAGGGTTATCAACTAATGAAAAACTGTTTTTT. Residues: CASSAGLSTNEKLFF.